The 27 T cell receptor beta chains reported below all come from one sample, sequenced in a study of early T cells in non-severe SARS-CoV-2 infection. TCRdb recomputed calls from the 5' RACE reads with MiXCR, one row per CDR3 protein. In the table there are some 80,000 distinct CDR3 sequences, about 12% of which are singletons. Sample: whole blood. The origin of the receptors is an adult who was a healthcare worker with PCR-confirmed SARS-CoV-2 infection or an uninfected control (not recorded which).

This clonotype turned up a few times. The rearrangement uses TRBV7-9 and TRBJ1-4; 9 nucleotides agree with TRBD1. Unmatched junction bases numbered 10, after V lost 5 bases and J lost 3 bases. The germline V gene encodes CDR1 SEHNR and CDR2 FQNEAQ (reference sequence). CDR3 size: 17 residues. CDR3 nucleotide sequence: TGTGCCAGCAGCCCGGGACAGGGAGATATGGCTAATGAAAAACTGTTTTTT. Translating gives CASSPGQGDMANEKLFF. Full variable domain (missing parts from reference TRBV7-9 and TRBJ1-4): DTGVSQNPRHKITKRGQNVTFRCDPISEHNRLYWYRQTLGQGPEFLTYFQNEAQLEKSRLLSDRFSAERPKGSFSTLEIQRTEQGDSAMYLCASSPGQGDMANEKLFFGSGTQLSVL.

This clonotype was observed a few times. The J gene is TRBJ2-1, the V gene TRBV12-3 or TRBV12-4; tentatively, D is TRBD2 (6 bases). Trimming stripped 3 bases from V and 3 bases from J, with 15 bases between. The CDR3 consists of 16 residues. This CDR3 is CASSFNVRRGYNEQFF. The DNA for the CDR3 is TGTGCCAGCAGTTTTAATGTCAGGAGGGGCTACAATGAGCAGTTCTTC.

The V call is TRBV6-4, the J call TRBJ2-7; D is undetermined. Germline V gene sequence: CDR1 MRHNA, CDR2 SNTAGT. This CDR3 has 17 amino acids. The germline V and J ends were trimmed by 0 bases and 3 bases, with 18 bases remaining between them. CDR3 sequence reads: CASSDSQPGDLDYEQYF. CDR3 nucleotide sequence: TGTGCCAGCAGTGACTCCCAGCCCGGCGATTTAGACTACGAGCAGTACTTC.

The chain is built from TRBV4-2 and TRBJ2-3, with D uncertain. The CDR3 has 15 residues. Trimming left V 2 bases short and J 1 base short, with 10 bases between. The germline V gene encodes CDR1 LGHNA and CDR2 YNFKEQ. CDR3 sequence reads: CASSQPFTGTDTQYF. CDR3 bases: TGTGCCAGCAGCCAACCCTTTACTGGCACAGATACGCAGTATTTT.

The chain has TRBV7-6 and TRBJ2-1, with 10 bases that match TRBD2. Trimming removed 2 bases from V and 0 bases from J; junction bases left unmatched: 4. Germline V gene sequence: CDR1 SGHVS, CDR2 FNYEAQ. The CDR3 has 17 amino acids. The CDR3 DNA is TGTGCCAGCAGCTTAATGGCTAGCGGGAGCTCCTACAATGAGCAGTTCTTC. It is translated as CASSLMASGSSYNEQFF.

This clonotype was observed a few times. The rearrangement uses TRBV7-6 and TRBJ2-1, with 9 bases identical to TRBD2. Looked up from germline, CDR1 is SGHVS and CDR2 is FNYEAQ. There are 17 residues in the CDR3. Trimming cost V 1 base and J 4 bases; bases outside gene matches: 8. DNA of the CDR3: TGTGCCAGCAGCTTAGTAGCGGGAGAACCCGATTACAATGAGCAGTTCTTC. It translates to CASSLVAGEPDYNEQFF.

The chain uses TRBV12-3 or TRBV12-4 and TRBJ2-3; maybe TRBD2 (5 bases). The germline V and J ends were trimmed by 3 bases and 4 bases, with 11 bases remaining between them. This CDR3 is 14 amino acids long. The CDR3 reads CASSFEAGADTQYF. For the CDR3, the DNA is TGTGCCAGCAGTTTTGAGGCGGGCGCAGATACGCAGTATTTT.

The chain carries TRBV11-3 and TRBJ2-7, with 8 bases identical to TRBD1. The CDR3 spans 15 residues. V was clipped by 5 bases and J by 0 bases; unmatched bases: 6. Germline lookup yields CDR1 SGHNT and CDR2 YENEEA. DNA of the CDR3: TGTGCCAGCAGCGTGAGGACAGGGAGCTCCTACGAGCAGTACTTC. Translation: CASSVRTGSSYEQYF.

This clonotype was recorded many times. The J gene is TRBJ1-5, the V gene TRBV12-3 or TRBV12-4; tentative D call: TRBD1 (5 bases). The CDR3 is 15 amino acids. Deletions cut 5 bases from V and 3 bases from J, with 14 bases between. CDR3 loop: CASSPGGGDNQPQHF. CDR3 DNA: TGTGCCAGCAGTCCTGGGGGGGGAGACAATCAGCCCCAGCATTTT.

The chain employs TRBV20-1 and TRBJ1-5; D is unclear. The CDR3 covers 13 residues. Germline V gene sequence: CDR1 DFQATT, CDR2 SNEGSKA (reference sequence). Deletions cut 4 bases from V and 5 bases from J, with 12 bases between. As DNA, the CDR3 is TGCAGTGCTACCGCCCGGAGATATCAGCCCCAGCATTTT. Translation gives CSATARRYQPQHF.

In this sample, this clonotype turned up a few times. The CDR3 is CASSSGIGEGTDTQYF. CDR3 nucleotide sequence: TGTGCCAGCAGCTCTGGGATCGGGGAGGGCACAGATACGCAGTATTTT. The gene calls are TRBV5-5 and TRBJ2-3; D is perhaps TRBD2 (6 bases). Germline CDR1 SGHKS, CDR2 YYEKEE (reference sequence). The CDR3 sequence is 16 residues long. The V gene lost 3 bases and the J gene lost 1 base, with 15 bases spanning the gap.

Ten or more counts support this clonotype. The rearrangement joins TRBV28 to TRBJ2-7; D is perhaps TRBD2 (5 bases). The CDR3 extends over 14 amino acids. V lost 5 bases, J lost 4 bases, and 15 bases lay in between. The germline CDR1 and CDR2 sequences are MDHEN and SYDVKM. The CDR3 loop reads CASSTGSLLYEQYF. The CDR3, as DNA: TGTGCCAGCAGTACGGGATCCCTCCTATACGAGCAGTACTTC.

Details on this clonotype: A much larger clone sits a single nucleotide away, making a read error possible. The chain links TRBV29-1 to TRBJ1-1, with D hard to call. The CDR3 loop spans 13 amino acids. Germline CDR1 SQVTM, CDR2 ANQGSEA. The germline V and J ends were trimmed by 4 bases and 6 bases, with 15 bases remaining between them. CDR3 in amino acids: CSVGGDWAPEAFF. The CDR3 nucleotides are TGCAGCGTTGGAGGTGACTGGGCCCCTGAAGCTTTCTTT.

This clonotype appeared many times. CDR3 nucleotides: TGCAGTGCTAGAGTAGTGCTAGCGGGGAACTACGAGCAGTACTTC. As protein: CSARVVLAGNYEQYF. The rearrangement uses TRBV20-1 and TRBJ2-7, with TRBD2 matching over 9 bases. The CDR3 length is 15 residues. Germline V gives CDR1 DFQATT, CDR2 SNEGSKA (reference sequence). Trimming at V came to 1 base and at J to 3 bases, leaving 7 bases not matched to a gene.

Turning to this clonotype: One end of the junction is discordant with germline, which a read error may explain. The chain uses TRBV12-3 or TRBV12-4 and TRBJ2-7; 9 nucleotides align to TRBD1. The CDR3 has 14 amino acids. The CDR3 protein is CVSSPTGGLYEQYF. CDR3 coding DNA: TGTGTCAGCAGCCCGACAGGGGGTTTGTACGAGCAGTACTTC.

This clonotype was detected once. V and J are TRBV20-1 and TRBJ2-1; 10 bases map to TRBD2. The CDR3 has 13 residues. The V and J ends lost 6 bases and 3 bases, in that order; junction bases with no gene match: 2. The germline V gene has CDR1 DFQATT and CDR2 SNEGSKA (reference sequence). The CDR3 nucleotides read TGCAGTGCCGGGACTAGCGACTACAATGAGCAGTTCTTC. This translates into CSAGTSDYNEQFF.

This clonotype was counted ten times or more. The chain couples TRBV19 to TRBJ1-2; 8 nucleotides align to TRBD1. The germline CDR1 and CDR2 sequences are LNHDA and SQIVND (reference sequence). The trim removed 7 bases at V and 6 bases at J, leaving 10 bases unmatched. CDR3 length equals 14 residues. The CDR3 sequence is CASTAGQGGHGYTF. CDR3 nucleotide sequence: TGTGCCAGTACCGCCGGACAGGGCGGCCATGGCTACACCTTC.

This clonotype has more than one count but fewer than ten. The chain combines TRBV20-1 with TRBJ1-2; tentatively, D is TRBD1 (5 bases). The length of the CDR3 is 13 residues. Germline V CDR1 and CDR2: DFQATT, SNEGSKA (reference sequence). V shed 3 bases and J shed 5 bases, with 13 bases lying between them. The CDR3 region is CSARSPGDYGYTF. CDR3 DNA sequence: TGCAGTGCTAGGAGCCCGGGGGATTATGGCTACACCTTC.

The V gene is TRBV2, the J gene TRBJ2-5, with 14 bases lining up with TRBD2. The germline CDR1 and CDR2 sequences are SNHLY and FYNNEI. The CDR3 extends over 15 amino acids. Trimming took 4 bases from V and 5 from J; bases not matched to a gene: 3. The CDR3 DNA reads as TGTGCCAGCAGTGCGACTAGCGGGAGGGATGAGACCCAGTACTTC. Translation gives CASSATSGRDETQYF.

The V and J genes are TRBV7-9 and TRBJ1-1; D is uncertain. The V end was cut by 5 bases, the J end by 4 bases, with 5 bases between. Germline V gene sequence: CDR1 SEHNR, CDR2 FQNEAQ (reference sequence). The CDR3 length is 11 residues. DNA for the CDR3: TGTGCCAGCAGCGCTAGCACTGAAGCTTTCTTT. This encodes CASSASTEAFF.

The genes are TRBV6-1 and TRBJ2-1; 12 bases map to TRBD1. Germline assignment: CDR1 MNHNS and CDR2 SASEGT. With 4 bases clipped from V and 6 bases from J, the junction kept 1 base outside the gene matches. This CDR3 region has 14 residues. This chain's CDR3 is CASSAGQGANEQFF. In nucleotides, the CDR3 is TGTGCCAGCAGTGCGGGACAGGGGGCCAATGAGCAGTTCTTC.

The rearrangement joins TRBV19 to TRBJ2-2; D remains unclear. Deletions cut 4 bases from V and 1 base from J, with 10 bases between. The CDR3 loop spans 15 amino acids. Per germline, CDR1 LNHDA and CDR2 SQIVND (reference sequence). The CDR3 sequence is CASSKSPRNTGELFF. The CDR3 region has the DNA TGTGCCAGTAGTAAGAGCCCCCGGAACACCGGGGAGCTGTTTTTT.

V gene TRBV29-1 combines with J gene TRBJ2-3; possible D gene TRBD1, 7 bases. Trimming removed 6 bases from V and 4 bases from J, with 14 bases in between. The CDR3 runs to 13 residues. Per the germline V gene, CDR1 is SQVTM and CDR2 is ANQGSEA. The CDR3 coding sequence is TGCAGCGTCGACCGCAGGGGGGCAGATACGCAGTATTTT. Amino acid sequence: CSVDRRGADTQYF.

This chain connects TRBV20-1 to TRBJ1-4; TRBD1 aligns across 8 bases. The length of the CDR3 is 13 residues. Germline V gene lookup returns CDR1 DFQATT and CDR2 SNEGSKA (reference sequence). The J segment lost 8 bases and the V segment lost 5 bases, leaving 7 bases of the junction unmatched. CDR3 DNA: TGCAGTGCTCGGAGACAGGGGAGCGAAAAACTGTTTTTT. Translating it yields CSARRQGSEKLFF.

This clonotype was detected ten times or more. For the CDR3, the DNA is TGCAGTGCCACAGGTGGGGGCAGCTCTGACGAGCAGTACTTC. It codes for CSATGGGSSDEQYF. The J gene is TRBJ2-7, the V gene TRBV20-1; D is possibly TRBD1 (6 bases). Per the germline V gene, CDR1 is DFQATT and CDR2 is SNEGSKA (reference sequence). The CDR3 extends over 14 amino acids. V lost 6 bases to trimming and J lost 5 bases, with 20 bases between them.

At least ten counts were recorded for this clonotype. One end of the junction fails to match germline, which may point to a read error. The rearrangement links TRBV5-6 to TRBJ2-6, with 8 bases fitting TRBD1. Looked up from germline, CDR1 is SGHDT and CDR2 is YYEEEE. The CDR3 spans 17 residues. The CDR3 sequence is CASSLGTGDSGANVLIF. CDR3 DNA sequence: TGTGCCAGCAGCTTAGGGACAGGCGACTCTGGGGCCAACGTCCTGATTTTC.

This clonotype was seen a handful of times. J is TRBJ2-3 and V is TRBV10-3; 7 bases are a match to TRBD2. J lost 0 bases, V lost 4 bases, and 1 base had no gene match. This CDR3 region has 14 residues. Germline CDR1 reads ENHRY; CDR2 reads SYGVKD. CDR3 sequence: CAISASGSTDTQYF. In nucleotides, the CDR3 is TGTGCCATCAGTGCTAGCGGTAGCACAGATACGCAGTATTTT.